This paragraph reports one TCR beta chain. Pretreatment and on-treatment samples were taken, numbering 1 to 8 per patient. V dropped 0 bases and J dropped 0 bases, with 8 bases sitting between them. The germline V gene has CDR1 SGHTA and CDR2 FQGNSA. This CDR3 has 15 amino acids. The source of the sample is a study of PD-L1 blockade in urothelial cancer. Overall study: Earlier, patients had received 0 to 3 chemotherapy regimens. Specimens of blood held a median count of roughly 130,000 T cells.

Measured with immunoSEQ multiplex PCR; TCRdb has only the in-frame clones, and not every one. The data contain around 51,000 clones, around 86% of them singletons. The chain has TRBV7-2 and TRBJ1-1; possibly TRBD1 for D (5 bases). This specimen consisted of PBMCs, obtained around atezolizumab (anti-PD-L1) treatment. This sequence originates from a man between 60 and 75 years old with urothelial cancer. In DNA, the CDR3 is TGTGCCAGCAGCTTAGCAGGGGTAATGAACACTGAAGCTTTCTTT. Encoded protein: CASSLAGVMNTEAFF.